This T cell receptor beta chain was recovered during a study of cytomegalovirus exposure and HLA in healthy donors. A multiplex PCR was run with 60 Vbeta primers and 13 Jbeta primers. TCRdb's copy holds only in-frame clones and misses some; the assay was immunoSEQ multiplex PCR. The sample lists 150,000 to 200,000 clones, 70% to 85% occurring once. Material for sequencing was PBMCs. The sequence was collected from a middle-aged woman in good health and CMV-seronegative.

The CDR3 reads CASSARGGTDTQYF. The CDR3 coding sequence is TGTGCTAGTTCTGCGCGGGGGGGCACAGATACGCAGTATTTT. This chain joins TRBV12-5 and TRBJ2-3, with 8 bases lining up with TRBD2. The V gene's germline CDR1 is LGHNT and CDR2 FRNRAP. Unmatched junction bases numbered 5, after V lost 8 bases and J lost 1 base. This CDR3 is 14 amino acids long.